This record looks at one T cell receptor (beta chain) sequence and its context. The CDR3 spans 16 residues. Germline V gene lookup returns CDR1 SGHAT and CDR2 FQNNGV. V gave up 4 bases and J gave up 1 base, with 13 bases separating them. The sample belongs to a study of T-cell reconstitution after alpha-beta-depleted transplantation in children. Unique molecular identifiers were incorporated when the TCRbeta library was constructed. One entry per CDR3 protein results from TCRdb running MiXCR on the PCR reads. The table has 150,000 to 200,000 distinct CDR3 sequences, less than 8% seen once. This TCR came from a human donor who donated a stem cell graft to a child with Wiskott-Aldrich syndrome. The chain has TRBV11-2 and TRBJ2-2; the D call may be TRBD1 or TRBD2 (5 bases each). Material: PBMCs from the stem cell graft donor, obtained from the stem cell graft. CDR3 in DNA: TGTGCCAGCAGCTCACCGGGACGGCAGAACACCGGGGAGCTGTTTTTT. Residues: CASSSPGRQNTGELFF.